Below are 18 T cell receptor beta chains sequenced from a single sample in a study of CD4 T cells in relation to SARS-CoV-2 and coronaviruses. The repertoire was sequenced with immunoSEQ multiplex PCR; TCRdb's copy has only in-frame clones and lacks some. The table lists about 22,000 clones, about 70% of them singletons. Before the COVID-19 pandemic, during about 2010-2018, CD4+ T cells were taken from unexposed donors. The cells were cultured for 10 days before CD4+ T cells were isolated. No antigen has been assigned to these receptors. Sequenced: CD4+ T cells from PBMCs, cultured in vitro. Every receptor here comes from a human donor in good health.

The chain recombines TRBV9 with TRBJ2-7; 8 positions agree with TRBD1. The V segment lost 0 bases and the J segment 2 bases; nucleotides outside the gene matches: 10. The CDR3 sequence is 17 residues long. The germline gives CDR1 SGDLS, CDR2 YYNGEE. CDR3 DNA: TGTGCCAGCAGCGTAGGGGGGGCTGGGACAGGTACCTACGAGCAGTACTTC. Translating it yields CASSVGGAGTGTYEQYF.

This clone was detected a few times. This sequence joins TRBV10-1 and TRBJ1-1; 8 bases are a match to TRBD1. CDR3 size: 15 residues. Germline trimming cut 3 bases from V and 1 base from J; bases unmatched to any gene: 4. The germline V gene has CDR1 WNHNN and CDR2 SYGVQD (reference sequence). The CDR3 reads CASSDPGTGNTEAFF. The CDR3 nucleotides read TGCGCCAGCAGTGACCCAGGGACAGGGAACACTGAAGCTTTCTTT.

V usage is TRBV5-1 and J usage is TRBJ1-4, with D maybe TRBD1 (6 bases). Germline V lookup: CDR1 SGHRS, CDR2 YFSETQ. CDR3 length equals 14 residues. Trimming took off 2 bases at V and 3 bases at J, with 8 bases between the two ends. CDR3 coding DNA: TGCGCCAGCAGCTTTACAGGGCCTAATGAAAAACTGTTTTTT. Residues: CASSFTGPNEKLFF.

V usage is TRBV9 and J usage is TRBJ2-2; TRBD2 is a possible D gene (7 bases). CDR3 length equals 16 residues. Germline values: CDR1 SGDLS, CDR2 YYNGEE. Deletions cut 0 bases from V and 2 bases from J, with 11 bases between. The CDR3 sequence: CASSVGAGANTGELFF. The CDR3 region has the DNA TGTGCCAGCAGCGTAGGGGCGGGGGCAAACACCGGGGAGCTGTTTTTT.

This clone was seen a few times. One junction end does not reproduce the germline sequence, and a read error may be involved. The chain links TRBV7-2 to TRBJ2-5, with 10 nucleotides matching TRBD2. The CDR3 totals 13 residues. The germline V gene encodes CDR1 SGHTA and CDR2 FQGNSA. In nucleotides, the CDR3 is TGTGCCAGCAGCCGCCTCGCTAGCGGGGGCCAACACTTC. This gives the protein CASSRLASGGQHF.

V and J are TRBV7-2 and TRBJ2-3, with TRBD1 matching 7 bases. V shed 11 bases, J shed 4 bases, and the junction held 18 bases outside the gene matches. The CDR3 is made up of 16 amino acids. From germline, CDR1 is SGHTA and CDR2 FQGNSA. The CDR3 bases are TGTGCCTACAGCGACAGGGCCACCTTCGGGGCAGATACGCAGTATTTT. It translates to CAYSDRATFGADTQYF.

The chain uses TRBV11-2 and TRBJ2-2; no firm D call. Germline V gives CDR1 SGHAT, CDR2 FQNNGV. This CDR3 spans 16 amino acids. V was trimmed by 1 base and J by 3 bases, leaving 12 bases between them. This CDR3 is CASSLASGWDTGELFF. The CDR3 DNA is TGTGCCAGCAGCTTAGCTTCGGGTTGGGACACCGGGGAGCTGTTTTTT.

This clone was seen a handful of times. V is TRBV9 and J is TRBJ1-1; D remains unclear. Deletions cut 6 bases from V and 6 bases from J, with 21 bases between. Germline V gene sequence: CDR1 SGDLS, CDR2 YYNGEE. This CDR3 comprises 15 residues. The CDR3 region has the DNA TGTGCCAGCACCCCCCCCGGCCGCCTCGGAGCTGAAGCTTTCTTT. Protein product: CASTPPGRLGAEAFF.

The CDR3: CASTPSGQGSNEQFF. CDR3 nucleotide sequence: TGTGCCAGCACCCCTAGTGGTCAAGGGTCCAATGAGCAGTTCTTC. The chain uses TRBV28 and TRBJ2-1; D uncertain. From germline, CDR1 is MDHEN and CDR2 SYDVKM. Trimming left V 7 bases short and J 6 bases short, with 19 bases between. CDR3 length: 15 residues.

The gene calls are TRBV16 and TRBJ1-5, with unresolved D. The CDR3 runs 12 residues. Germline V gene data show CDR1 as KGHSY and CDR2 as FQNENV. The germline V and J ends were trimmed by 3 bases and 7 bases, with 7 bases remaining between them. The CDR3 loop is CASSQGFQPQHF. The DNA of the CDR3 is TGTGCCAGCAGCCAGGGATTCCAGCCCCAGCATTTT. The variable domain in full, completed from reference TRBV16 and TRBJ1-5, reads GEEVAQTPKHLVRGEGQKAKLYCAPIKGHSYVFWYQQVLKNEFKFLISFQNENVFDETGMPKERFSAKCLPNSPCSLEIQATKLEDSAVYFCASSQGFQPQHFGDGTRLSIL.

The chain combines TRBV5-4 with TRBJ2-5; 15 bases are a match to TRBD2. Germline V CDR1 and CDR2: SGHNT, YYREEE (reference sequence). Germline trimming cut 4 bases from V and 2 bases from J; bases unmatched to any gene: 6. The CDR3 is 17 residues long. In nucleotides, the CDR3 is TGTGCCAGCAGCCAGGGACTAGCGGGAGGAGGACAAGAGACCCAGTACTTC. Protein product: CASSQGLAGGGQETQYF.

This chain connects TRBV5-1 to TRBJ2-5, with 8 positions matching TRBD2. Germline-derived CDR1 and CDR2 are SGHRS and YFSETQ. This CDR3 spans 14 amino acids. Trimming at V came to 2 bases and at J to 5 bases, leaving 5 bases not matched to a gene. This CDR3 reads CASSLLAEEETQYF. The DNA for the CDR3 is TGCGCCAGCAGCTTACTAGCGGAGGAGGAGACCCAGTACTTC.

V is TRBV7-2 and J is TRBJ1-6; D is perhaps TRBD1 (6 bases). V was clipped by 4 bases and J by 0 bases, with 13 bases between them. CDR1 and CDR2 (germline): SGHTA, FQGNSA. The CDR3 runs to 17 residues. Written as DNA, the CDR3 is TGTGCCAGCAGCTCAGGACAGTTCAGCTCCTATAATTCACCCCTCCACTTT. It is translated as CASSSGQFSSYNSPLHF.

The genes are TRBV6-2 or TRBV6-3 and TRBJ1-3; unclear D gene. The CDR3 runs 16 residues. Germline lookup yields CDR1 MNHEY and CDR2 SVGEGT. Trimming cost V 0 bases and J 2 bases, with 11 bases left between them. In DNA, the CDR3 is TGTGCCAGCAGTTACTCGAGGAGGGATCCTGGAAACACCATATATTTT. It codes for CASSYSRRDPGNTIYF.

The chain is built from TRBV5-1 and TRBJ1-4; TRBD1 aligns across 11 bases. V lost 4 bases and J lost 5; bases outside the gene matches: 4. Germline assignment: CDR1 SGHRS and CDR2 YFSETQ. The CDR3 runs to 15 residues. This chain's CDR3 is CASSQGQGGNEKLFF. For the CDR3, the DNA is TGCGCCAGCAGCCAGGGACAGGGGGGGAATGAAAAACTGTTTTTT.

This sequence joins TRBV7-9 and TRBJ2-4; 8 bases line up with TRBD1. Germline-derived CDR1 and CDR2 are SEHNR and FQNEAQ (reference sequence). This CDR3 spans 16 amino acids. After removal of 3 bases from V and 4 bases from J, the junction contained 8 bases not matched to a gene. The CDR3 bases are TGTGCCAGCAGCTTGGGGACAGGATTGGAGAAAAACATTCAGTACTTC. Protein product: CASSLGTGLEKNIQYF.

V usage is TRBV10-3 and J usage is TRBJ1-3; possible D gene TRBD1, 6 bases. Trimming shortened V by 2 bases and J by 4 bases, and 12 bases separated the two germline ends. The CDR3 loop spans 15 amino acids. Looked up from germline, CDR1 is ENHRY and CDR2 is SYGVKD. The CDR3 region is CAISELQGEGNTIYF. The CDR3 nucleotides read TGTGCCATCAGTGAGCTACAGGGAGAAGGAAACACCATATATTTT.

The CDR3 bases are TGTGCCAGCAGCACCGGGACAGGGGGCACAGATACGCAGTATTTT. Protein: CASSTGTGGTDTQYF. The chain uses TRBV5-5 and TRBJ2-3; 10 bases agree with TRBD1. Germline CDR1 SGHKS, CDR2 YYEKEE (reference sequence). V dropped 4 bases and J dropped 1; count of bases not matched to a gene: 3. The CDR3 length is 15 residues.